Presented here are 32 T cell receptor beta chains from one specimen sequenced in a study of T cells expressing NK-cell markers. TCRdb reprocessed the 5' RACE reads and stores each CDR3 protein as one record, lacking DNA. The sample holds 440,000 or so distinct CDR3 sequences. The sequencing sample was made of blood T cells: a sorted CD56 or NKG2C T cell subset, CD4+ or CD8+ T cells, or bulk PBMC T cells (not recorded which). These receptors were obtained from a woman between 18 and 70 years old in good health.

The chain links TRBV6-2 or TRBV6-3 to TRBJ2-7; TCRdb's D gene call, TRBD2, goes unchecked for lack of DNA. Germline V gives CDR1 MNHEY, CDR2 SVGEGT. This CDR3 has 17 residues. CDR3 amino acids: CASSYPSGLAGSYEQYF.

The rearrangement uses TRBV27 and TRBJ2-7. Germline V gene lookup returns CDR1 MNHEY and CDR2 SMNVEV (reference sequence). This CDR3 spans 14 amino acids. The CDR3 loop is CASSWAQGAYEQYF.

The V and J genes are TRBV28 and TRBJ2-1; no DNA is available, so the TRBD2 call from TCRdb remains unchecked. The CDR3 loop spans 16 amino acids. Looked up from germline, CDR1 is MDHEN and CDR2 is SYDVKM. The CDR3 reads CASSLQGGGTYNEQFF.

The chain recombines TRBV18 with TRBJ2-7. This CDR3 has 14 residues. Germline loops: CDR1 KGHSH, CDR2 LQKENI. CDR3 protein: CASSLRRAKDEQYF.

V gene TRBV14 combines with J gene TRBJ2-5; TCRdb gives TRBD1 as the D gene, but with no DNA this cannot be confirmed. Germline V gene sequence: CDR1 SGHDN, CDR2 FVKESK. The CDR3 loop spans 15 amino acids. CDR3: CASSQDTGGEETQYF.

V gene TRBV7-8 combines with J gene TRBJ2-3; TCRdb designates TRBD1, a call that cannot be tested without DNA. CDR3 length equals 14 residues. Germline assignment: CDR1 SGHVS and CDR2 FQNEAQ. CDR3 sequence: CASSLVGAPDTQYF.

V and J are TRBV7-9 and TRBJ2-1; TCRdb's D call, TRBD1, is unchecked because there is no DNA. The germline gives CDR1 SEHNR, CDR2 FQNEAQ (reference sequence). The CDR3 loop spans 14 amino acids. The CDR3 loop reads CASSLAFQGNEQFF.

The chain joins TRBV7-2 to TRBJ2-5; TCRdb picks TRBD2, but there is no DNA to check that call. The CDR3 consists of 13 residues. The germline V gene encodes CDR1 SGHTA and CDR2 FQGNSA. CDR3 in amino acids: CASAGRVQETQYF. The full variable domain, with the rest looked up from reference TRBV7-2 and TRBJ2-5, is GAGVSQSPSNKVTEKGKDVELRCDPISGHTALYWYRQSLGQGLEFLIYFQGNSAPDKSGLPSDRFSAERTGGSVSTLTIQRTQQEDSAVYLCASAGRVQETQYFGPGTRLLVL.

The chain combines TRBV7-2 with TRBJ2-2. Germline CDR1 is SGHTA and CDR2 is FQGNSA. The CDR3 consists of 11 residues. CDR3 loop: CASSPRGELFF.

This CDR3 is CASSHLAGEQFF. This rearrangement joins TRBV12-3 or TRBV12-4 to TRBJ2-1; the TCRdb D gene call, TRBD2, has no DNA to confirm it. The length of the CDR3 is 12 residues.

The CDR3 protein is CARKREGFGGELFF. The chain links TRBV30 to TRBJ2-2; TCRdb reports TRBD2, a call that lacks DNA to check it against. Germline V gene data show CDR1 as GTSNPN and CDR2 as SVGIG (reference sequence). The CDR3 contains 14 residues.

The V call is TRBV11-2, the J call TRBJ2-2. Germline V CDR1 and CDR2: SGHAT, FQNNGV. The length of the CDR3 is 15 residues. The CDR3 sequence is CASSLGLAASGELFF.

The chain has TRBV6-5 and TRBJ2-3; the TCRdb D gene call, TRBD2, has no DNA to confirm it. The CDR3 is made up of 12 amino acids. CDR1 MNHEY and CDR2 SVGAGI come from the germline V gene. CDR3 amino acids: CATTKAGSYEYF.

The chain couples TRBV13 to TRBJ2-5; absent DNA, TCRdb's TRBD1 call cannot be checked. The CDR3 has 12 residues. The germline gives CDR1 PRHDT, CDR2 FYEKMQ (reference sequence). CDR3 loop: CASSAPGETQYF.

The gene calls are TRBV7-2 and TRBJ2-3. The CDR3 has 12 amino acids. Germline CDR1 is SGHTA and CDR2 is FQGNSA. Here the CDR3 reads CASSFFADTQYF.

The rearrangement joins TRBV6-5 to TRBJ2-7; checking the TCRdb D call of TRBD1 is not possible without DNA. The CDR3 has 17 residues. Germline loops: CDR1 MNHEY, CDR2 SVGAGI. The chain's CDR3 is CASSSPPPTGAGYEQYF.

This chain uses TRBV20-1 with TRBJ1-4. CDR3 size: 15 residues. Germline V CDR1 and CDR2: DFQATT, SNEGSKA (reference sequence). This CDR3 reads CSAVGESATNEKLFF.

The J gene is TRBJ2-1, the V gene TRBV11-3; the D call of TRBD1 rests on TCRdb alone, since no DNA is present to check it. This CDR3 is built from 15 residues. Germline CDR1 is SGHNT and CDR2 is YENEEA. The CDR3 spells CASSLSSQGGDEQFF.

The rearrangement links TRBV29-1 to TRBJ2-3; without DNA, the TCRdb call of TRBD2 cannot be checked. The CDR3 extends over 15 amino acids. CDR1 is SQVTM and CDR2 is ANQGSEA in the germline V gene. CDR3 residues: CSVELYGRPTDTQYF.

This CDR3 is CASSTTSWSTGELFF. V usage is TRBV19 and J usage is TRBJ2-2; TCRdb selects TRBD2, and the lack of DNA leaves this call unchecked. Germline V gene lookup returns CDR1 LNHDA and CDR2 SQIVND (reference sequence). The CDR3 spans 15 residues.

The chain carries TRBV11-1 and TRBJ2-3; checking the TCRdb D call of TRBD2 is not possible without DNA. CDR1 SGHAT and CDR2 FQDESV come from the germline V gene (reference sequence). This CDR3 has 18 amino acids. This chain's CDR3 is CASSSFLAGPGSADTQYF.

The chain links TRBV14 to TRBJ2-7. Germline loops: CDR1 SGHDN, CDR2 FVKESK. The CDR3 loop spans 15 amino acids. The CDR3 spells CASSQRQGTHDEQYF.

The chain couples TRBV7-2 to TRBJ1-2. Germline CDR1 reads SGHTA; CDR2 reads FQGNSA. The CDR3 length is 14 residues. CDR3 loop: CASSFDPSTGGYTF.

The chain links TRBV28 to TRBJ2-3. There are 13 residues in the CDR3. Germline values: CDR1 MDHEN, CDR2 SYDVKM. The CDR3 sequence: CASSFMVPDTQYF.

CDR3 sequence reads: CASRPGGGTGELFF. This chain uses TRBV6-1 with TRBJ2-2; TCRdb returns TRBD2, unconfirmable since there is no DNA. The CDR3 loop spans 14 amino acids. In germline, CDR1 is MNHNS, CDR2 SASEGT.

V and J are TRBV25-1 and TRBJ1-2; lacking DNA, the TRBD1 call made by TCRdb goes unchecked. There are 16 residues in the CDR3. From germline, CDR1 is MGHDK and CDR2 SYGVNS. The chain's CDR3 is CASSKGRGPETYGYTF.

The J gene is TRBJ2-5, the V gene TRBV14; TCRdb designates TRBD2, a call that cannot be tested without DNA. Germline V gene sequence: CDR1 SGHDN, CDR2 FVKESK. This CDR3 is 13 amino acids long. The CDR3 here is CASSPRGYETQYF.

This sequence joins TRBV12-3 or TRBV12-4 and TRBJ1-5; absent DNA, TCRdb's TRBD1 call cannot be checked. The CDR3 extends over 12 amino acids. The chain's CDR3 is CASSTGDQPQHF.

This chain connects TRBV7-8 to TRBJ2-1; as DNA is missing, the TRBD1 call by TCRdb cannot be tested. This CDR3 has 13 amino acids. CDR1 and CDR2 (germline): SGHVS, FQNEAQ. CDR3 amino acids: CASIRVWGNEQFF.

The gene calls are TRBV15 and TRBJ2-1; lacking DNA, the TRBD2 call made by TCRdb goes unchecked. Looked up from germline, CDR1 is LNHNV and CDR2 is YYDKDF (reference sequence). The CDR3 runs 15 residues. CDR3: CATSRRTSGTNEQFF. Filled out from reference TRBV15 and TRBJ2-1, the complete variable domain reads DAMVIQNPRYQVTQFGKPVTLSCSQTLNHNVMYWYQQKSSQAPKLLFHYYDKDFNNEADTPDNFQSRRPNTSFCFLDIRSPGLGDTAMYLCATSRRTSGTNEQFFGPGTRLTVL.

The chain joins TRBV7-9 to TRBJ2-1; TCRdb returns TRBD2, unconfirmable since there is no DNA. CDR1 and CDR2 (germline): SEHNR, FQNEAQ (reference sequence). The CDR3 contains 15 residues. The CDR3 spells CASSFLADPYNEQFF.

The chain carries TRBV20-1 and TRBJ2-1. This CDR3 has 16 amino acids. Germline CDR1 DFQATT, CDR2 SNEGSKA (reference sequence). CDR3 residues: CSANQFGRSSYNEQFF.